Shown below are 12 T cell receptor beta chains from a single sample sequenced in a study of identifying expanded T cells in peripheral blood. Sequencing was performed with immunoSEQ multiplex PCR; in TCRdb, only in-frame clones are kept and a portion is missing. The data show 50,000 to 75,000 clones, approximately 87% seen once. Sample: blood. These TCRs come from a person aged 18 to 75 in good health.

The V and J genes are TRBV6-4 and TRBJ2-6; D is perhaps TRBD1 (5 bases). Trimming shortened V by 6 bases and J by 2 bases, and 11 bases separated the two germline ends. Germline values: CDR1 MRHNA, CDR2 SNTAGT. The length of the CDR3 is 15 residues. Written as DNA, the CDR3 is TGTGCCAGCAGCGATCAGGGTACTGGGGCCAACGTCCTGACTTTC. Encoded protein: CASSDQGTGANVLTF.

The chain combines TRBV28 with TRBJ1-2; D is ambiguous. CDR3 length: 16 residues. The germline V and J ends were trimmed by 7 bases and 2 bases, with 20 bases remaining between them. CDR1 is MDHEN, CDR2 SYDVKM, per germline. The CDR3 sequence: CASTPGQPELNYGYTF. DNA for the CDR3: TGTGCCAGCACCCCGGGTCAGCCGGAATTAAACTATGGCTACACCTTC.

V gene TRBV6-5 combines with J gene TRBJ2-1, with 10 positions matching TRBD2. Per the germline V gene, CDR1 is MNHEY and CDR2 is SVGAGI. CDR3 length equals 15 residues. V lost 6 bases and J lost 8; bases outside the gene matches: 10. This CDR3 is CASSLAGDIWDEQFF. The CDR3, as DNA: TGTGCCAGCAGCCTAGCGGGAGACATTTGGGATGAGCAGTTCTTC.

The chain joins TRBV4-2 to TRBJ2-1, with 8 bases that match TRBD2. This CDR3 has 15 residues. Germline CDR1 LGHNA, CDR2 YNFKEQ. V was clipped by 6 bases and J by 10 bases; unmatched bases: 14. DNA for the CDR3: TGTGCCAGCAGTTTCTGGGGACTAGGCCCCGCCGAGCAGTTCTTC. Protein: CASSFWGLGPAEQFF.

The rearrangement uses TRBV5-1 and TRBJ2-7, with D possibly TRBD1 on 5 matching bases. Trimming cost V 6 bases and J 6 bases, with 16 bases left between them. This CDR3 has 13 residues. In germline, CDR1 is SGHRS, CDR2 YFSETQ. Here the CDR3 reads CASKLGVIGEQYF. CDR3 bases: TGCGCCAGCAAGCTAGGGGTTATCGGCGAGCAGTACTTC.

The rearrangement links TRBV9 to TRBJ2-7, with D perhaps matching TRBD1 (7 bases). V was shortened by 3 bases and J by 0 bases, with 13 bases between the two germline ends. Germline V gene sequence: CDR1 SGDLS, CDR2 YYNGEE. This CDR3 is 15 amino acids long. CDR3 sequence: CASSGGDSSSYEQYF. DNA of the CDR3: TGTGCCAGCAGCGGGGGGGACAGTAGCTCCTACGAGCAGTACTTC.

A word on this clone: Its ends do not fully match the called genes, so a read error is possible. The DNA of the CDR3 is TGTGCCAGCAGAGAAGGGACAGGGTTTCACGAGCAGTACTTC. Protein: CASREGTGFHEQYF. This chain connects TRBV2 to TRBJ2-7; the match to TRBD1 covers 9 bases. This CDR3 contains 14 residues. Germline V CDR1 and CDR2: SNHLY, FYNNEI.

The CDR3 protein is CAWSLDPLPTGELFF. The CDR3 DNA is TGTGCCTGGAGTCTAGACCCATTGCCCACCGGGGAGCTGTTTTTT. The chain couples TRBV30 to TRBJ2-2; D call uncertain. Germline lookup yields CDR1 GTSNPN and CDR2 SVGIG (reference sequence). CDR3 length: 15 amino acids. The V end lost 2 bases, the J end lost 4 bases, and 14 bases lay between the germline ends.

This clone was seen a single time. The rearrangement joins TRBV5-1 to TRBJ2-7, with 7 bases matching TRBD1. Germline V gene data show CDR1 as SGHRS and CDR2 as YFSETQ. This CDR3 spans 14 amino acids. V trimming: 7 bases; J trimming: 0 bases; junction bases outside the gene matches: 7. CDR3 sequence: CASGPTGSSYEQYF. CDR3 coding DNA: TGCGCCAGCGGACCGACAGGGAGCTCCTACGAGCAGTACTTC.

The chain employs TRBV6-1 and TRBJ2-7, with D uncertain. V was shortened by 1 base and J by 3 bases, with 13 bases between the two germline ends. The CDR3 contains 15 residues. Germline CDR1 is MNHNS and CDR2 is SASEGT. CDR3 sequence (DNA): TGTGCCAGCAGTGAAGAGGGTGCCGGCCACTACGAGCAGTACTTC. This translates into CASSEEGAGHYEQYF.

The genes are TRBV30 and TRBJ2-1; 10 bases are shared with TRBD2. CDR3 length equals 15 residues. CDR1 and CDR2 (germline): GTSNPN, SVGIG (reference sequence). The V and J ends lost 4 bases and 7 bases, in that order; junction bases with no gene match: 10. This CDR3 is CAWTLGAGGRNEQFF. CDR3 coding DNA: TGTGCCTGGACCCTGGGAGCGGGGGGGCGAAATGAGCAGTTCTTC.

This chain uses TRBV28 with TRBJ2-7, with 10 bases fitting TRBD2. Germline V gene sequence: CDR1 MDHEN, CDR2 SYDVKM. With 5 bases clipped from V and 13 bases from J, the junction kept 17 bases outside the gene matches. This CDR3 has 15 residues. In nucleotides, the CDR3 is TGTGCCAGCAGTCCCCCCCGTCGGACTAGCGGATGGTCCTACTTC. Its translation is CASSPPRRTSGWSYF.